This T cell receptor beta chain was obtained from a study of shared clonotypes between healthy human individuals. Notes on the study in general: Among non-shared clonotypes, generation probabilities were lower than among those shared by all four donors.

Germline assignment: CDR1 SGHRS and CDR2 YFSETQ. This CDR3 region has 13 residues. Between the trimmed V and J ends, which lost 4 bases and 1 base, there was a span of 8 bases. On this clone itself: Its antigen is unknown.

Adult donors, all healthy and HIV-negative, had no recent acute infections or vaccinations. In the original workflow: Sequence data from immunoSEQ were junction-only and lacked quality scores; consequently, filtering differed. Sequencing used immunoSEQ multiplex PCR; TCRdb keeps in-frame clones, though not all of them. The V and J calls and clone size come from that table; D and trimming were worked out from the DNA. The sample gives about 1,500,000 clones, approximately 96% of which show up once; 1% to 1.5% is in the top ten. This receptor was identified in a man aged 25-45 years in good health. V is TRBV5-1 and J is TRBJ2-5, with D possibly matching TRBD2 (5 bases). Input material: naive CD4+ T cells sorted from blood. Described subset: CD45RA+ positively selected. The CDR3 region has the DNA TGCGCCAGCAGCGTAGCGATCCAAGAGACCCAGTACTTC. Translation gives CASSVAIQETQYF. Complete variable domain (other parts from reference TRBV5-1 and TRBJ2-5): KAGVTQTPRYLIKTRGQQVTLSCSPISGHRSVSWYQQTPGQGLQFLFEYFSETQRNKGNFPGRFSGRQFSNSRSEMNVSTLELGDSALYLCASSVAIQETQYFGPGTRLLVL.